Listed below are T cell receptor beta chains from one sample, sequenced in a study of tumor and adjacent non-tumor tissue in lung cancer. TCRdb reprocessed the multiplex PCR reads via MiXCR and lists one record per CDR3 protein. The table records some 95,000 distinct CDR3 sequences, roughly 80% of them present only once. Sequenced: distant non-tumor lung tissue. All receptors come from a man aged 55 to 69 with small cell lung cancer. The CDR3 runs from the conserved cysteine through the conserved F or W. The D gene is left open where the match is weak. Not all rows give a size; the values are once, few, many and, for expanded clones, a class.

TRBD1,14,TRBV7-9,TRBJ1-5,.,TGTGCCAGCAGCCGACAGGGCAGCGATCAGCTCCAGCATTTT,CASSRQGSDQLQHF
.,15,TRBV11-2,TRBJ1-3,.,TGTGCCATCAGCTTAGGGGGGGGCGTTGGAAACACCATGTATTTT,CAISLGGGVGNTMYF
.,13,TRBV20-1,TRBJ2-1,.,TGCAGTGCTCGGACTGGCACTGGACATGAGCAGTTCTTC,CSARTGTGHEQFF
.,13,TRBV7-9,TRBJ2-1,.,TGTGCCAGCAGTTTGAGGGAGGTCTATGAGCAGTTCTTC,CASSLREVYEQFF
.,14,TRBV10-3,TRBJ1-1,.,TGTGCCTTCAGTGTGGGACCGGAGATAGCTGAAGCTTTCTTT,CAFSVGPEIAEAFF
.,16,TRBV10-2,TRBJ1-1,many,TGCGCCAGCAGTGTGGGACGGGGGATTTTGAACACTGAAGCTTTCTTT,CASSVGRGILNTEAFF
.,13,TRBV6-5,TRBJ2-7,.,TGTGCCAGCCTGCGACTGGGCCCTTACGAGCATTGCTTC,CASLRLGPYEHCF
.,13,TRBV30,TRBJ2-3,many,TGTGCCTGGAGTGAAGGGGCAACAGATACGCAGTATTTT,CAWSEGATDTQYF
.,14,TRBV12-3/TRBV12-4,TRBJ2-1,.,TGTGCGAGCAGTTCCGGGACAAAGCACAATGGGCAGTTCTTC,CASSSGTKHNGQFF
TRBD1,16,TRBV6-5,TRBJ2-6,.,TGTGCCAGCAGTCCACAGGGGGTGAGTGAGGCCAACGTCCTGACCTTC,CASSPQGVSEANVLTF
.,14,TRBV11-2,TRBJ2-1,.,TGTGCCAGCCACAAACGGCAGGGCGTCAATGAACAGTTTTTC,CASHKRQGVNEQFF
TRBD2,18,TRBV4-2,TRBJ2-2,.,TGTGCCAGCAACCAGGGGACTAGCGGAGCAGGGGGCACCGGGGAGCTGTTTTTT,CASNQGTSGAGGTGELFF
TRBD2,19,TRBV11-3,TRBJ2-2,.,TGTGCCAGCAGTCGCGATGACACGGGACTAGCGGGTCGCACCGGGGAGACGTTTTTT,CASSRDDTGLAGRTGETFF
.,16,TRBV5-4,TRBJ2-7,.,TGTGCCGGCAGCTTGGGAGCTAGAGGGGGATTCTACGAGCAGTACTTC,CAGSLGARGGFYEQYF
.,15,TRBV4-2,TRBJ2-7,.,TGTGCCACCACCCAAGAACGAACGGGAGTGTACGAGCAGTACTTC,CATTQERTGVYEQYF
.,15,TRBV4-2,TRBJ2-2,.,TGTGCCATCAAACTAGTGGGAGATGATGGCGGTGAGCTGTTTTTT,CAIKLVGDDGGELFF
.,12,TRBV11-2,TRBJ1-1,.,TGTGCCAGCAGCTTACTCAGAGGGGAGGCTTTGTTT,CASSLLRGEALF
TRBD2,16,TRBV11-2,TRBJ2-1,.,TGTTCCATCAGCCGGGAGGGTACTACGGCCCTCCATGAGCAGTTCTTC,CSISREGTTALHEQFF
.,14,TRBV11-2,TRBJ2-2,.,TGTGCCAGCCGCGTGACCGGGAACACCGGGGAGCCGTTTTTT,CASRVTGNTGEPFF
TRBD2,18,TRBV4-2,TRBJ2-1,many,TGTGCCAGCAGCCAAGGTCCCCCTCTAGCGGGAAATCCAGCAGTGAGGTTCTTC,CASSQGPPLAGNPAVRFF
TRBD2,16,TRBV29-1,TRBJ2-3,.,TGCAGCGTCGCGGGAGTAGCGGGCGCTAGCACAGATACGCATTATTTT,CSVAGVAGASTDTHYF
.,14,TRBV11-2,TRBJ2-2,.,TGTGCCAGCGGCCGGTTGGGCGGGGTCGTGGAGCTGTTTTTT,CASGRLGGVVELFF
TRBD2,17,TRBV4-1,TRBJ2-2,.,TGCCCCATCAGCTCCCGGACTAGCGGGACGAACACCGGGGAGTTGTTTTTT,CPISSRTSGTNTGELFF
TRBD2,12,TRBV29-1,TRBJ2-1,.,TGCAACACCCATTTGGCGGGAGGGTCGCAGTTCTTC,CNTHLAGGSQFF
TRBD2,17,TRBV6-2/TRBV6-3,TRBJ2-3,many,TGTGCCAGCAGTTACTCCCTAGCGGGAAGGCGGGCAGATACGCAGTATTTT,CASSYSLAGRRADTQYF
TRBD1,14,TRBV6-5,TRBJ1-1,.,TGTGCCAGCAACTCCCAGGGGGTGGATACTGAAGCTTTCTTT,CASNSQGVDTEAFF
.,14,TRBV11-3,TRBJ2-3,.,TGTACCAGCAGCTTAGAGGGGATAGGAGATACGCAATATTTT,CTSSLEGIGDTQYF
TRBD2,15,TRBV29-1,TRBJ2-2,.,TGCAGCGTTGATGTGGTGGGAGGGTGGGCCGGGGAGCTGTTTTTT,CSVDVVGGWAGELFF
TRBD2,14,TRBV6-1,TRBJ2-1,.,TGCGCCAGCATCTTTAGCGGGAGTAGGATTGAGCAGCTCTTC,CASIFSGSRIEQLF
TRBD2,17,TRBV6-1,TRBJ2-3,many,TGTGCCAGCAGTGAACTAGCGGGAGGGGCCGGCACAGATACGCAGTATTTT,CASSELAGGAGTDTQYF
.,14,TRBV20-1,TRBJ1-3,.,TGCAGTGCTAGTACGACAGGTCCGAGGAACACCATATATTTT,CSASTTGPRNTIYF
.,11,TRBV10-2,TRBJ2-3,once,TGCGCCAACAGCGACGTAGATACGCAGTATTTT,CANSDVDTQYF
TRBD2,15,TRBV7-9,TRBJ2-1,many,TGTGCCAGCAGCGCTCTAGCGGACCCCTACAATGAGCAGTTCTTC,CASSALADPYNEQFF
.,12,TRBV10-3,TRBJ2-5,medium-sized,TGTGCCATCAGTGCCAGGGAAGAGACCCAGTACTTC,CAISAREETQYF
.,16,TRBV6-2/TRBV6-3,TRBJ2-2,.,TGTGCCACAACCTCTAGTGGCCGTCAGAACACCGGGGAGCTGTTTTTT,CATTSSGRQNTGELFF
TRBD2,18,TRBV11-1,TRBJ2-1,.,TGTGCCAGCAGCTCAGGATCTAGGACTAGAGGGACTGGTAATGAGCAGTTCTTC,CASSSGSRTRGTGNEQFF
.,14,TRBV6-1,TRBJ2-5,.,TGTGCCAGCAGTCCCCAGGGAATTGGGGAGACCTGGTACTTC,CASSPQGIGETWYF
.,14,TRBV30,TRBJ2-1,.,TGTGCCTGGGTATATGACAGGACTAGCAATGAGCAGTTCTTC,CAWVYDRTSNEQFF
TRBD2,16,TRBV4-2,TRBJ2-3,.,TGTGCCAGCCAGATGACTAGCATGAGGGCTACAGATACGCAGTATTTT,CASQMTSMRATDTQYF
.,15,TRBV4-2,TRBJ2-7,.,TGTGCCAGCAGCCAGGAGAGGGAAAGCTCCTACGAGCAGTACTTC,CASSQERESSYEQYF
.,15,TRBV5-5,TRBJ2-3,.,TGTGCCAACAGCTTCTCTAGCTGGAGCCCAGATACGCAGTATTTT,CANSFSSWSPDTQYF